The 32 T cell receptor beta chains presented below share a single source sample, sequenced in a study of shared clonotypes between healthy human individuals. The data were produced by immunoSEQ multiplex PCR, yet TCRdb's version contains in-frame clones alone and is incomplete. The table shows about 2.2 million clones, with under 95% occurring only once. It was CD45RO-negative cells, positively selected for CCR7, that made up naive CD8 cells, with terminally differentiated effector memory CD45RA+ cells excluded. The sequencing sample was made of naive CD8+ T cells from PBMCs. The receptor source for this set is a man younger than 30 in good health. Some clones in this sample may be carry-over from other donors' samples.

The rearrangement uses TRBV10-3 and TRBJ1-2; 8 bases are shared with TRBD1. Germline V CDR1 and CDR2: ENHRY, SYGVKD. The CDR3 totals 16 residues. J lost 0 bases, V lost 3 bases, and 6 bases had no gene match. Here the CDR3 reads CAISDPDREANYGYTF. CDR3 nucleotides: TGTGCCATCAGTGACCCGGACAGGGAAGCTAACTATGGCTACACCTTC.

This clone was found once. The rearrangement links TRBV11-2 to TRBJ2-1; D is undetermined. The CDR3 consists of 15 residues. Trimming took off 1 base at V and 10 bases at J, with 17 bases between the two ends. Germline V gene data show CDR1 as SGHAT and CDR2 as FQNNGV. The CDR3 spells CASSLGNDPLREQFF. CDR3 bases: TGTGCCAGCAGCTTAGGGAACGACCCGCTGAGAGAGCAGTTCTTC.

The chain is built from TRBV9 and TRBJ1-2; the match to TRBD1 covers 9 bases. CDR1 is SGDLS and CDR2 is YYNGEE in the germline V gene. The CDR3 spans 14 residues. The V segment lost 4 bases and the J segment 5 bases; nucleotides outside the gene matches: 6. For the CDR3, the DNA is TGTGCCAGCAGCCCCCTGGGACAGGGTTATGGCTACACCTTC. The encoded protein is CASSPLGQGYGYTF.

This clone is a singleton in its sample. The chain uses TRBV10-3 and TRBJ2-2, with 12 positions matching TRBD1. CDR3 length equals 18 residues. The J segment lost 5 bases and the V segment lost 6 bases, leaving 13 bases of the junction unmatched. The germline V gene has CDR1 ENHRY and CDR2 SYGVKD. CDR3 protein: CAISVPGTGGDNTGELFF. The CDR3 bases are TGTGCCATCAGCGTACCCGGGACAGGGGGCGATAATACCGGGGAGCTGTTTTTT.

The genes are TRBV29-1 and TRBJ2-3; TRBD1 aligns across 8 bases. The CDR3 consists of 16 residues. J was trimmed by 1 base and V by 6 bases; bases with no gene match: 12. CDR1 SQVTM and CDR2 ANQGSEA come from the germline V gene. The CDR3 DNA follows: TGCAGCGTCCGGCAAGGGGTGGGACAGGGCACAGATACGCAGTATTTT. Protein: CSVRQGVGQGTDTQYF.

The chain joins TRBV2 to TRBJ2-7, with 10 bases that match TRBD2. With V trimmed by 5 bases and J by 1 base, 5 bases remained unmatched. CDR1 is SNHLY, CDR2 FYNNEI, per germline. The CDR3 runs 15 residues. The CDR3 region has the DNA TGTGCCAGCAGTCCTTCACTAGCGGGGTCCTACGAGCAGTACTTC. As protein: CASSPSLAGSYEQYF.

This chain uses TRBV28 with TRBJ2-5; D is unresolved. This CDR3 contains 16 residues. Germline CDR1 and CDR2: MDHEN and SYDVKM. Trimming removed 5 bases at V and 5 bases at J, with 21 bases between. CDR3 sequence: CASSAGPRAALETQYF. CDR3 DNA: TGTGCCAGCAGTGCCGGGCCCCGGGCAGCCCTGGAGACCCAGTACTTC.

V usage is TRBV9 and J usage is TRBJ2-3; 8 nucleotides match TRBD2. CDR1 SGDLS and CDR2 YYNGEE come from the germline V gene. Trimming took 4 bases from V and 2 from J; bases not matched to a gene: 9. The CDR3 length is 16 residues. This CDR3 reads CASSTDPGGSTDTQYF. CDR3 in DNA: TGTGCCAGCAGCACCGACCCGGGAGGGTCCACAGATACGCAGTATTTT. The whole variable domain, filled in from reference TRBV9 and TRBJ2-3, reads DSGVTQTPKHLITATGQRVTLRCSPRSGDLSVYWYQQSLDQGLQFLIQYYNGEERAKGNILERFSAQQFPDLHSELNLSSLELGDSALYFCASSTDPGGSTDTQYFGPGTRLTVL.

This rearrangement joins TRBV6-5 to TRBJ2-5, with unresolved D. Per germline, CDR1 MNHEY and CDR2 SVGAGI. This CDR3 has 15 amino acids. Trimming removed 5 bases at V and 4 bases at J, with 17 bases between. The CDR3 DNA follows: TGTGCCAGCAGTCCGAATACCCTATGGGGAGAGACCCAGTACTTC. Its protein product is CASSPNTLWGETQYF.

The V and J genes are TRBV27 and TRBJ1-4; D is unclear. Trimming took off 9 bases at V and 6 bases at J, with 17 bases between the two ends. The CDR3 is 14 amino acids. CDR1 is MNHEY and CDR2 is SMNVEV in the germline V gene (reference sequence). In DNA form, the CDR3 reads TGTGCCAGTCATAGCGGCCGGGAGGATGAAAAACTGTTTTTT. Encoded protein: CASHSGREDEKLFF.

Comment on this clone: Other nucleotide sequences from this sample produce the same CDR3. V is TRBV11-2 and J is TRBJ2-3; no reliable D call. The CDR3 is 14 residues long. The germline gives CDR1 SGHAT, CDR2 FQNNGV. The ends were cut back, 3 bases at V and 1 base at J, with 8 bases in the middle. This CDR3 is CASSFPGRTDTQYF. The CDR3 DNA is TGTGCCAGCAGCTTCCCCGGACGCACAGATACGCAGTATTTT.

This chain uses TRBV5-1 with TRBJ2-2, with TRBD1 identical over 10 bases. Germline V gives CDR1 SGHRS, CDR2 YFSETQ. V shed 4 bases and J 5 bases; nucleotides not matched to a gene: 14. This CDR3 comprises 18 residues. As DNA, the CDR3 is TGCGCCAGCAGCCATAGGGACAGGGGCGAAAGAATTACCGGGGAGCTGTTTTTT. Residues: CASSHRDRGERITGELFF.

The DNA for the CDR3 is TGTGCCAGCAGTGAATTAGGGTCTGGCACTGAAGCTTTCTTT. It is translated as CASSELGSGTEAFF. The gene calls are TRBV6-1 and TRBJ1-1; no firm D call. Between the trimmed V and J ends, which lost 2 bases and 4 bases, there was a span of 11 bases. The CDR3 spans 14 residues. The V gene's germline CDR1 is MNHNS and CDR2 SASEGT.

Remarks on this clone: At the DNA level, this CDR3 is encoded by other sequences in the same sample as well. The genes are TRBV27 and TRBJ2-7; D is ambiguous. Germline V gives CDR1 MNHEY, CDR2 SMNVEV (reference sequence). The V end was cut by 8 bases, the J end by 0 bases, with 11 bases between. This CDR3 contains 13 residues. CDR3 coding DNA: TGTGCCAGCTCGCCGGGCAGCTCCTACGAGCAGTACTTC. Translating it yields CASSPGSSYEQYF.

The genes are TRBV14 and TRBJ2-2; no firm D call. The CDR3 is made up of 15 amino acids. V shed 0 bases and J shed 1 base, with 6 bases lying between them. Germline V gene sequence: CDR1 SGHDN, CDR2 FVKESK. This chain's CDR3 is CASSQDWVNTGELFF. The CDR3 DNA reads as TGTGCCAGCAGCCAAGATTGGGTGAACACCGGGGAGCTGTTTTTT.

CDR3 sequence reads: CASSVASRGRDTDTQYF. The CDR3 DNA follows: TGTGCCAGCAGCGTAGCTTCCCGCGGGAGGGACACAGATACGCAGTATTTT. V and J are TRBV9 and TRBJ2-3; 9 bases match TRBD2. Germline V lookup: CDR1 SGDLS, CDR2 YYNGEE. The CDR3 extends over 17 amino acids. V shed 0 bases and J 2 bases; nucleotides not matched to a gene: 7.

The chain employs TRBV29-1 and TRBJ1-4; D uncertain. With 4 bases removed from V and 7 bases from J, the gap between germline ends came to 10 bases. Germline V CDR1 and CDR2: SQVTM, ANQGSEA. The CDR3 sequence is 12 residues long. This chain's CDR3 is CSVVGESEKLFF. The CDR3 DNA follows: TGCAGCGTTGTTGGGGAATCTGAAAAACTGTTTTTT.

The CDR3 DNA sequence: TGTGCCAGCAGCTTAGGTGAGACTAGCACCTACAATGAGCAGTTCTTC. It translates to CASSLGETSTYNEQFF. This chain links TRBV11-2 with TRBJ2-1, with 7 bases identical to TRBD2. There are 16 residues in the CDR3. Germline V lookup: CDR1 SGHAT, CDR2 FQNNGV. V trimming: 1 base; J trimming: 2 bases; junction bases outside the gene matches: 5.

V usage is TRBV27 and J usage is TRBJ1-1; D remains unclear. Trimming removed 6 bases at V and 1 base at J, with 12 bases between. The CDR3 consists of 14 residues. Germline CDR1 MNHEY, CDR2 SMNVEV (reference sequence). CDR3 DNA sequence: TGTGCCAGCAGACCCCTAACAGAGAACACTGAAGCTTTCTTT. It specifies CASRPLTENTEAFF.

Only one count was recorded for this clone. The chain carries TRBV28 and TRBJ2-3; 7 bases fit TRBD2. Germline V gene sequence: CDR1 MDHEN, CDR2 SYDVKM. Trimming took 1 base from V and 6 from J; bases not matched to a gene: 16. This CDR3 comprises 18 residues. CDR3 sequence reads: CASSLFRGSSGTLDTQYF. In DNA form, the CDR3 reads TGTGCCAGCAGTTTATTTAGAGGGTCTAGCGGTACCCTGGATACGCAGTATTTT.

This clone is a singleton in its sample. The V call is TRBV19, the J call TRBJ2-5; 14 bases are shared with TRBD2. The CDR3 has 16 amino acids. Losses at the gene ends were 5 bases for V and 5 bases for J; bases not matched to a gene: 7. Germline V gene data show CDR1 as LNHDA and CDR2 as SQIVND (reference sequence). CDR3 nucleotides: TGTGCCAGTAGTGTGACTAGCGGGAGGGCCTGGGAGACCCAGTACTTC. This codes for CASSVTSGRAWETQYF.

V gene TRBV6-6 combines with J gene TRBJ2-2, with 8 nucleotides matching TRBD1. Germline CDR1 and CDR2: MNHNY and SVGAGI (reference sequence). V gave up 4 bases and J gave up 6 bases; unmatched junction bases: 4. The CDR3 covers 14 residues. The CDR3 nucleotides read TGTGCCAGCAGTTCGGACAGGGTGGCCGGGGAGCTGTTTTTT. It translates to CASSSDRVAGELFF.

In DNA form, the CDR3 reads TGTGCCATCCGGGGGTACGGAGACACTGAAGCTTTCTTT. Translation: CAIRGYGDTEAFF. This chain uses TRBV6-5 with TRBJ1-1, with D possibly TRBD1 on 5 matching bases. V was clipped by 10 bases and J by 3 bases, with 15 bases between them. The CDR3 runs 13 residues. Germline CDR1 and CDR2: MNHEY and SVGAGI.

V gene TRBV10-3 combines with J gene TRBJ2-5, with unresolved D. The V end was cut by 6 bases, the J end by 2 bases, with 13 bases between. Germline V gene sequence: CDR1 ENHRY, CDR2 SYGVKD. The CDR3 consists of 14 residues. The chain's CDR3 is CAISNLWKQETQYF. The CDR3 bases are TGTGCCATCAGCAACCTTTGGAAGCAAGAGACCCAGTACTTC.

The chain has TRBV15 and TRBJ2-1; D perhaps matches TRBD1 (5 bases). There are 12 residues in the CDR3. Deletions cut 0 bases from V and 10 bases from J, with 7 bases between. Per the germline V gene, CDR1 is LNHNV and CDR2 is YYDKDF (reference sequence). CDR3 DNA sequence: TGTGCCACCAGCAGAGATGGGGCGGAGCAGTTCTTC. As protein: CATSRDGAEQFF.

The CDR3 loop is CASSPGTVSGNTIYF. The CDR3 nucleotides read TGTGCCAGCAGCCCCGGGACAGTCTCTGGAAACACCATATATTTT. This sequence joins TRBV5-8 and TRBJ1-3, with 7 bases lining up with TRBD1. Germline CDR1 is SGHTS and CDR2 is YDEGEE. The J segment lost 0 bases and the V segment lost 4 bases, leaving 4 bases of the junction unmatched. The CDR3 contains 15 residues.

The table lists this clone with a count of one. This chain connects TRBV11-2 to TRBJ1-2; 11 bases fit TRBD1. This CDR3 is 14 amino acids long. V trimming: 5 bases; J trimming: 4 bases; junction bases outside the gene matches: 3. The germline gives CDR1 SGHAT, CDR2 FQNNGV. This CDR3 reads CASSPGTGGYGYTF. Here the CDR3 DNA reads TGTGCCAGCAGCCCCGGGACAGGGGGCTATGGCTACACCTTC.

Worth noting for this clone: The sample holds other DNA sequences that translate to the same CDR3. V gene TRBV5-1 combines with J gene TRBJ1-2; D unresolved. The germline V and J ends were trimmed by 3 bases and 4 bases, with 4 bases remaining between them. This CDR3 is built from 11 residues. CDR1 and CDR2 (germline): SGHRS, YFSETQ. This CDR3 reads CASSSGYGYTF. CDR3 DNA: TGCGCCAGCAGCTCGGGCTATGGCTACACCTTC.

The CDR3 protein is CASSDLGVLGTGVDYGYTF. CDR3 coding DNA: TGTGCCAGCAGTGACTTGGGAGTTTTGGGGACAGGGGTAGACTATGGCTACACCTTC. This sequence joins TRBV27 and TRBJ1-2; 10 positions match TRBD1. J gave up 3 bases and V 5 bases, and 18 bases lay outside the gene matches. This CDR3 is built from 19 residues. CDR1 and CDR2 from the germline V gene are MNHEY and SMNVEV (reference sequence).

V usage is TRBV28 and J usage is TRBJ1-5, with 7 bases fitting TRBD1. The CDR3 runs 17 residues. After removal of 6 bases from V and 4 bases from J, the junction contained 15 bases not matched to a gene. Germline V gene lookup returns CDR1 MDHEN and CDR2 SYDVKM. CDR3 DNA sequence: TGTGCCAGCAGCCTCTGGGGCGGACAGGTAATTAATCAGCCCCAGCATTTT. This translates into CASSLWGGQVINQPQHF.

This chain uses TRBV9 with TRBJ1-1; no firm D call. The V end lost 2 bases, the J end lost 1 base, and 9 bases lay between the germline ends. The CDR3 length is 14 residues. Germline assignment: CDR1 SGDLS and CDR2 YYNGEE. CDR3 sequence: CASSVHWKNTEAFF. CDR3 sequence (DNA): TGTGCCAGCAGCGTTCATTGGAAGAACACTGAAGCTTTCTTT.

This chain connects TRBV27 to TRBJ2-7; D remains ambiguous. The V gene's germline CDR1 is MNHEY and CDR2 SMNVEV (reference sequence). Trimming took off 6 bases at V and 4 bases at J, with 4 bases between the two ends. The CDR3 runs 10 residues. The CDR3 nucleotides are TGTGCCAGCAGCCATTACGAGCAGTACTTC. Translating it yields CASSHYEQYF.